This T cell receptor (beta chain) was captured by sequencing in a study of blood T cells in healthy people across ages (dated by TCRdb to 2013 to 2016). Background on the whole study: In model experiments, template switching captured roughly one uniquely barcoded TCR beta cDNA molecule for every two T cells. Age-related changes in TCR beta repertoire diversity were measured in the study by deep sequencing normalized with unique cDNA molecular identifiers. Donors were grouped into four age groups: young (average about 15 years), middle-aged (about 38), aged (around 56) and long-lived (over 80). To avoid experimental bias, donors of different ages were distributed randomly across sequencing lanes. The study analyzed two additional independent replicas of 1 million unique cDNA reads from the same blood draw for two donors, one aged 18 to 30 and one aged 80 or older. The research as a whole found: Estimates of total diversity from one million sequenced T cells were regarded as lower bounds and underestimates. Because the CMV infection status of the donors was unknown, age-related changes in expanded clonotypes may potentially have been confounded. As age increased, observed TCR beta diversity per million T cells dropped in a roughly linear way, and a significant reduction was already evident by age 40. Since profiling was done on bulk unsorted PBMCs, naive and antigen-experienced compartments could not be conclusively compared. The long-lived group showed more naive CD4+ T cells, fewer expanded clones and increased TCR diversity than the aged group, suggesting age selection. Observed TCR beta diversity correlated strongly with the percentage of naive T cells measured by flow cytometry.

Libraries were prepared through 5' RACE. TCRdb lists the instrument as Illumina HiSeq 2500. A second about 7 to 11 cycle PCR used a sample-barcoded 5' primer and a J-beta primer mix. A template-switch 5' adaptor carrying 12 random nucleotides introduced a unique molecular identifier onto each TCR beta cDNA molecule. At least 3 million CDR3-containing paired-end reads were obtained from each sample. First-strand cDNA was synthesized from all RNA with the Mint cDNA synthesis kit, primed by a TRBC-specific oligonucleotide. Following uracil-DNA glycosylase treatment, all cDNA underwent a first 18-cycle PCR with the universal primers M1SS and BC2_uni_R. Per the original workflow: For normalization, 1 million high-quality reads, each with a distinct molecular identifier, were randomly selected from each sample. Reads sharing molecular identifiers were discarded rather than binned into consensus sequences. CDR3 identification, clonotype clustering and error correction used MiTCR with a Q25 quality threshold and the strictest error-elimination algorithm. A nonparametric unseen species model with Euler transformation was used to estimate a lower bound on total TCR beta diversity. TCRdb reran the public reads through fastp at Q25 and MiXCR, keeping productive beta chains. Each record represents a unique CDR3 protein, reported with the most common genes and DNA among its rows. The V and J calls were determined by TCRdb, not by the authors. This sample is represented by fewer than 700,000 distinct CDR3 sequences; less than 45% of them were singletons. The top ten clonotypes cover 25% to 35% of the sample.

Donors were 35 to 40 systemically healthy Caucasian individuals from Russia aged roughly 6 to 100 years. Roughly 11 milliliters of peripheral blood were drawn from each donor into EDTA-treated Vacutainer tubes. Ficoll-Paque density-gradient centrifugation was used to isolate PBMCs, with at least 7 million obtained per sample. Total RNA, at least 6 micrograms per sample, was extracted from PBMCs with Trizol reagent. The percentages of naive CD45RAhigh/CD27high T cells were determined by flow cytometry on a PBMC aliquot from every donor. Trimming takes 5 bases from V and 4 bases from J, and the germline ends sit 14 bases apart. The CDR3 measures 14 amino acids from cysteine to phenylalanine. The kept DNA is CDR3 alone, 42 bases in frame from the first base. Reading the germline V gene gives CDR1 MNHEY and CDR2 SVGAGI. This clonotype was found once. Its cognate antigen has yet to be identified. Nothing much larger sits one base from this clone, and base qualities are not available. One read gives only weak evidence.

The source of this sequence is an older man in good health. Sample: blood. This chain joins TRBV6-5 to TRBJ1-1, with a tentative D gene TRBD1 over 6 matching bases. The CDR3 here reads CASSTVDRPTEAFF. The bases are TGTGCCAGCAGTACGGTAGACAGGCCCACTGAAGCTTTCTTT.